This TCR beta chain was retrieved from a study of blood T cells in healthy people across ages. For the second PCR, which ran for about 7 to 11 cycles, a sample-barcoded 5' primer and a J-beta primer mix were used. Every sample returned 2.5 million or more CDR3-containing paired-end reads. TCRdb reprocessed the 5' RACE reads with MiXCR, giving one entry per CDR3 protein. The sample comprises 600,000 to 800,000 distinct CDR3 sequences, over 40% of which are singletons, and roughly 14% rests with the top ten. CDR1 and CDR2 from the germline V gene are ENHRY and SYGVKD. V was trimmed by 3 bases and J by 0 bases, leaving 10 bases between them. The length of the CDR3 is 15 residues. The study's findings and limits: Age showed a roughly linear inverse relationship with TCR beta diversity per million T cells.

Per sample, at least 6 micrograms of total RNA were extracted. This clonotype was detected many times. Its antigen is not identified. The chain is built from TRBV10-3 and TRBJ2-3; tentatively, D is TRBD1 or TRBD2 (5 bases each). Sequencing was performed on blood. The sequence came from a woman older than 75 in good health. CDR3 protein: CAISERGVSTDTQYF. The CDR3 coding sequence is TGTGCCATCAGTGAAAGAGGGGTTAGCACAGATACGCAGTATTTT.